This record concerns one TCR beta chain sequence. Assay: immunoSEQ multiplex PCR; the TCRdb copy retains only in-frame clones and omits some. Among tens of thousands of clones listed, about 86% were seen once. The germline CDR1 and CDR2 sequences are SGHVS and FQNEAQ. V lost 5 bases to trimming and J lost 1 base; unmatched junction nucleotides: 8. The CDR3 spans 16 residues. The sample is drawn from a study of ipilimumab plus nivolumab after autologous stem cell transplantation. The V gene is TRBV7-8, the J gene TRBJ1-5, with 7 nucleotides matching TRBD1. The sequencing used PBMCs, collected in a trial of ipilimumab plus nivolumab as post-transplant consolidation. The sequence was collected from a male donor with diffuse large B-cell lymphoma. The CDR3 protein is CASSPYRDRSNQPQHF. The CDR3 DNA follows: TGTGCCAGCAGCCCCTACCGGGACAGAAGCAATCAGCCCCAGCATTTT.